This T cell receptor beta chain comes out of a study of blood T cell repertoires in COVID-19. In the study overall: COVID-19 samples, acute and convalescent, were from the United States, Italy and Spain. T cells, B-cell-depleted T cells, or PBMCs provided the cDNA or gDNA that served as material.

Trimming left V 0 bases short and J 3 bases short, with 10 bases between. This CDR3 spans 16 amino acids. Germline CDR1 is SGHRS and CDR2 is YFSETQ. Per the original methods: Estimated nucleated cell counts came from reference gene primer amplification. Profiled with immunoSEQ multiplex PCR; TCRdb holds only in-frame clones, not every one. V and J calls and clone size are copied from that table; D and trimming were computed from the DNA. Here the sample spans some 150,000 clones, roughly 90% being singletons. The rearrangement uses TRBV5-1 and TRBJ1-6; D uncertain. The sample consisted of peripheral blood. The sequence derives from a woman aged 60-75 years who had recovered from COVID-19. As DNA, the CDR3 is TGCGCCAGCAGCTTGGCTGGACTGTACTATAATTCACCCCTCCACTTT. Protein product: CASSLAGLYYNSPLHF.